The 8 T cell receptor beta chains listed next were all sequenced from one sample in a study of CD8+ T cells in alopecia areata. Sequencing used cDNA as its template, made by extracting RNA and reverse transcribing it. Some clones are missing from TCRdb's copy, which holds only in-frame ones; the method was immunoSEQ multiplex PCR. This sample has about 270,000 clones, with 45% to 70% found just once. Regarding treatment: oral pan-JAK inhibitor, 5-10 mg twice daily. The material was CD4+ T cells sorted from blood, obtained at week 52, from a patient treated with tofacitinib. The receptors were sampled from a human donor with alopecia areata.

The V gene is TRBV7-2, the J gene TRBJ2-5; TRBD2 aligns across 9 bases. The V segment lost 5 bases and the J segment 3 bases; nucleotides outside the gene matches: 1. CDR1 is SGHTA, CDR2 FQGNSA, per germline. The CDR3 has 13 residues. The CDR3 region has the DNA TGTGCCAGCAGCCCTAGCGGGGAAGAGACCCAGTACTTC. Its translation is CASSPSGEETQYF.

The chain carries TRBV25-1 and TRBJ2-7; D is unclear. V lost 3 bases and J 4 bases, leaving 4 bases between the germline ends. Germline V gene data show CDR1 as MGHDK and CDR2 as SYGVNS. The CDR3 covers 11 residues. The CDR3 nucleotides read TGTGCCAGCAGTGAGGGATACGAGCAGTACTTC. This translates into CASSEGYEQYF.

The rearrangement links TRBV2 to TRBJ1-1; D not certain. The CDR3 contains 11 residues. CDR1 and CDR2 from the germline V gene are SNHLY and FYNNEI. V shed 7 bases and J shed 12 bases, with 15 bases lying between them. The DNA of the CDR3 is TGTGCCAGCAAATACGACGCCAGGCCTTTCTTT. This translates into CASKYDARPFF.

This chain links TRBV7-9 with TRBJ1-6, with D possibly being TRBD1 (6 bases). Germline CDR1 reads SEHNR; CDR2 reads FQNEAQ (reference sequence). The CDR3 runs 13 residues. Trimming took off 5 bases at V and 13 bases at J, with 15 bases between the two ends. In nucleotides, the CDR3 is TGTGCCAGCAGCGGTACGGGGGCCAGGCCCCTCCACTTT. Its protein is CASSGTGARPLHF.

The chain links TRBV15 to TRBJ2-7, with 9 bases fitting TRBD1. This CDR3 is built from 14 residues. J gave up 4 bases and V 9 bases, and 10 bases lay outside the gene matches. Germline loops: CDR1 LNHNV, CDR2 YYDKDF (reference sequence). In nucleotides, the CDR3 is TGTGCCACGTCCCTGGGGACAGGGTCATACGAGCAGTACTTC. Translation: CATSLGTGSYEQYF.

This clone came up a few times. The CDR3 loop is CASSIRTSQGSGQPQHF. In DNA, the CDR3 is TGTGCCAGTAGTATAAGGACATCACAGGGTTCGGGGCAGCCCCAGCATTTT. The chain carries TRBV19 and TRBJ1-5, with a possible D match to TRBD1 (6 bases). Looked up from germline, CDR1 is LNHDA and CDR2 is SQIVND (reference sequence). The CDR3 extends over 17 amino acids. Trimming removed 2 bases from V and 7 bases from J, with 21 bases in between.

This chain links TRBV15 with TRBJ1-5; tentatively, D is TRBD1 (5 bases). Germline CDR1 reads LNHNV; CDR2 reads YYDKDF (reference sequence). The CDR3 is made up of 14 amino acids. V lost 4 bases, J lost 3 bases, and 10 bases lay in between. DNA for the CDR3: TGTGCCACCAGCACAAGGGACTTCAATCAGCCCCAGCATTTT. Its protein product is CATSTRDFNQPQHF.

This clone was picked up a small number of times. J is TRBJ2-2 and V is TRBV11-1; perhaps TRBD2 as D (5 bases). This CDR3 is built from 14 residues. Germline V gives CDR1 SGHAT, CDR2 FQDESV (reference sequence). Trimming removed 3 bases at V and 2 bases at J, with 7 bases between. Here the CDR3 reads CASSFGSNTGELFF. In nucleotides, the CDR3 is TGTGCCAGCAGCTTTGGGAGTAACACCGGGGAGCTGTTTTTT.